The 29 T cell receptor beta chains in this list originate from one sample, sequenced in a study of OX40 agonist ivuxolimab in advanced cancers. Using immunoSEQ multiplex PCR, the repertoire was profiled, and TCRdb retains in-frame clones only, with some absent. The repertoire includes some 17,000 clones, approximately 80% of them detected once, and 10% to 15% sits in the top ten. Sequenced here: CD4+ or CD8+ T cells sorted from blood, sampled in a trial of the OX40 agonist ivuxolimab. Source of these receptors: an adult with an advanced solid tumor such as melanoma, head and neck, liver or kidney cancer.

This chain joins TRBV4-1 and TRBJ2-7; TRBD2 aligns across 8 bases. V gave up 3 bases and J gave up 6 bases; unmatched junction bases: 10. CDR1 is MGHRA and CDR2 is YSYEKL in the germline V gene. This CDR3 has 15 residues. CDR3 region: CASSQGAGLAGEQYF. DNA for the CDR3: TGCGCCAGCAGCCAGGGTGCCGGACTAGCTGGCGAGCAGTACTTC.

CDR3 sequence: CASSLVAGGSYEQYF. The CDR3 coding sequence is TGTGCCAGCAGCTTGGTAGCGGGAGGGTCCTACGAGCAGTACTTC. The chain links TRBV5-6 to TRBJ2-7, with TRBD2 identical over 11 bases. This CDR3 region has 15 residues. V lost 0 bases, J lost 1 base, and 0 bases stayed unmatched. From germline, CDR1 is SGHDT and CDR2 YYEEEE.

The chain employs TRBV23-1 and TRBJ2-3; D may be TRBD2 (5 bases). TRBV23-1 is an ORF for which the function is uncertain. There are 17 residues in the CDR3. V was shortened by 3 bases and J by 0 bases, with 16 bases between the two germline ends. The CDR3 DNA reads as TGCGCCAGCAGTCACCCGCGGGCCGCTGTTAGCACAGATACGCAGTATTTT. Translating it yields CASSHPRAAVSTDTQYF.

The gene calls are TRBV7-2 and TRBJ2-7; 9 bases fit TRBD2. Germline lookup yields CDR1 SGHTA and CDR2 FQGNSA. The CDR3 runs to 14 residues. Trimming took 1 base from V and 7 from J; bases not matched to a gene: 5. The CDR3 protein is CASSLGASGTEQYF. In DNA form, the CDR3 reads TGTGCCAGCAGCTTAGGGGCTAGCGGGACGGAGCAGTACTTC. The whole variable domain, filled in from reference TRBV7-2 and TRBJ2-7, reads GAGVSQSPSNKVTEKGKDVELRCDPISGHTALYWYRQSLGQGLEFLIYFQGNSAPDKSGLPSDRFSAERTGGSVSTLTIQRTQQEDSAVYLCASSLGASGTEQYFGPGTRLTVT.

CDR3 nucleotides: TGTGCCAGCAGCTTACTCACGGAGACCTACAATGAGCAGTTCTTC. Translation: CASSLLTETYNEQFF. The chain is built from TRBV5-5 and TRBJ2-1; D call uncertain. The CDR3 length is 15 residues. Germline values: CDR1 SGHKS, CDR2 YYEKEE (reference sequence). V was trimmed by 2 bases and J by 2 bases, leaving 11 bases between them.

The chain combines TRBV2 with TRBJ2-3, with D hard to call. The CDR3 totals 17 residues. Deletions cut 0 bases from V and 0 bases from J, with 13 bases between. Germline CDR1 SNHLY, CDR2 FYNNEI. The CDR3 spells CASSEASLGGSTDTQYF. The CDR3 region has the DNA TGTGCCAGCAGTGAAGCCTCTTTGGGCGGAAGCACAGATACGCAGTATTTT.

The chain combines TRBV4-3 with TRBJ2-1; D not certain. In germline, CDR1 is LGHNA, CDR2 YSLEER. This CDR3 is built from 13 residues. Trimming pared 3 bases from V and 6 bases from J, leaving 9 bases between. CDR3 protein: CASSQGFGNEQFF. DNA of the CDR3: TGCGCCAGCAGCCAGGGGTTTGGCAATGAGCAGTTCTTC.

The chain combines TRBV13 with TRBJ2-1, with TRBD2 matching 16 bases. CDR3 length: 19 amino acids. Germline assignment: CDR1 PRHDT and CDR2 FYEKMQ (reference sequence). After removal of 6 bases from V and 6 bases from J, the junction contained 14 bases not matched to a gene. The chain's CDR3 is CASRLVGLAGGPWGNEQFF. Here the CDR3 DNA reads TGTGCCAGCAGATTGGTGGGACTAGCGGGAGGGCCTTGGGGCAATGAGCAGTTCTTC.

The chain has TRBV6-6 and TRBJ2-7; tentative D call: TRBD1 (6 bases). V shed 4 bases and J shed 0 bases, with 13 bases lying between them. CDR1 MNHNY and CDR2 SVGAGI come from the germline V gene (reference sequence). The CDR3 is made up of 15 amino acids. The CDR3 region has the DNA TGTGCCAGCAGTTTTCGCGAGGGACACTCCTACGAGCAGTACTTC. Translation: CASSFREGHSYEQYF.

V and J are TRBV6-5 and TRBJ2-3; possibly TRBD2 for D (6 bases). This CDR3 spans 14 amino acids. Germline assignment: CDR1 MNHEY and CDR2 SVGAGI. Trimming took 5 bases from V and 2 from J, leaving 11 bases between them. The CDR3 DNA sequence: TGTGCCAGCAGTACCTGGAGGGCCACAGATACGCAGTATTTT. Translated, it gives CASSTWRATDTQYF.

The chain combines TRBV28 with TRBJ2-1; TRBD2 matches 10 bases. Germline V gives CDR1 MDHEN, CDR2 SYDVKM. The length of the CDR3 is 14 residues. V shed 7 bases and J 6 bases; nucleotides not matched to a gene: 6. This CDR3 is CASKGLALTNEQFF. CDR3 nucleotides: TGTGCCAGCAAGGGACTAGCGTTAACCAATGAGCAGTTCTTC.

In DNA, the CDR3 is TGTGCCAGCAGCTTAATAGGGCCGGAGCAGTACTTC. Protein: CASSLIGPEQYF. V gene TRBV7-8 combines with J gene TRBJ2-5; D not certain. The CDR3 is 12 amino acids. V was shortened by 2 bases and J by 11 bases, with 12 bases between the two germline ends. Germline V CDR1 and CDR2: SGHVS, FQNEAQ.

This clone came up once. The chain has TRBV9 and TRBJ2-3, with 10 bases that match TRBD2. Germline assignment: CDR1 SGDLS and CDR2 YYNGEE. Losses at the gene ends were 3 bases for V and 6 bases for J; bases not matched to a gene: 7. The CDR3 runs 15 residues. The CDR3 is CASSGSGRAADTQYF. CDR3 nucleotides: TGTGCCAGCAGCGGGAGCGGGAGGGCCGCCGATACGCAGTATTTT.

V gene TRBV30 combines with J gene TRBJ2-7; D remains unclear. The germline V gene has CDR1 GTSNPN and CDR2 SVGIG (reference sequence). The V end lost 2 bases, the J end lost 3 bases, and 5 bases lay between the germline ends. The CDR3 has 11 amino acids. DNA for the CDR3: TGTGCCTGGAGTCCTGGCTACGAGCAGTACTTC. Translated: CAWSPGYEQYF.

The chain uses TRBV7-8 and TRBJ2-7; D is perhaps TRBD1 (5 bases). The V gene's germline CDR1 is SGHVS and CDR2 FQNEAQ. V lost 5 bases and J lost 4, with 15 bases in between. CDR3 length equals 14 residues. Here the CDR3 DNA reads TGTGCCAGCAGCCAAGGCCAGGGTGGGTACGAGCAGTACTTC. It specifies CASSQGQGGYEQYF.

This chain joins TRBV5-4 and TRBJ2-3; D gene unclear. This CDR3 is built from 13 residues. V dropped 5 bases and J dropped 0 bases, with 7 bases sitting between them. CDR1 SGHNT and CDR2 YYREEE come from the germline V gene (reference sequence). The CDR3 sequence is CASRPPSTDTQYF. As DNA, the CDR3 is TGTGCCAGCAGACCCCCTAGCACAGATACGCAGTATTTT. Looking up the rest from reference TRBV5-4 and TRBJ2-3 gives the full variable domain: ETGVTQSPTHLIKTRGQQVTLRCSSQSGHNTVSWYQQALGQGPQFIFQYYREEENGRGNFPPRFSGLQFPNYSSELNVNALELDDSALYLCASRPPSTDTQYFGPGTRLTVL.

The rearrangement links TRBV7-2 to TRBJ2-1; D gene uncertain. This CDR3 is built from 16 residues. CDR1 is SGHTA, CDR2 FQGNSA, per germline. The V end was cut by 0 bases, the J end by 2 bases, with 11 bases between. The CDR3 DNA reads TGTGCCAGCAGCTTAGCTAGCCCCTCACCCTACAATGAGCAGTTCTTC. Its translation is CASSLASPSPYNEQFF.

J is TRBJ1-5 and V is TRBV28, with D tentatively TRBD1 (6 bases). Between the trimmed V and J ends, which lost 11 bases and 0 bases, there was a span of 14 bases. Germline V gives CDR1 MDHEN, CDR2 SYDVKM. CDR3 length: 14 residues. The CDR3 region is CAGSGEFSNQPQHF. DNA of the CDR3: TGTGCCGGATCAGGGGAATTTAGCAATCAGCCCCAGCATTTT.

The CDR3 nucleotides read TGTGCCAGCAGCTTAGGTTGGGACACCATATATTTT. The encoded protein is CASSLGWDTIYF. J is TRBJ1-3 and V is TRBV7-9; D is unclear. Germline CDR1 SEHNR, CDR2 FQNEAQ (reference sequence). V lost 1 base, J lost 8 bases, and 6 bases lay in between. CDR3 length equals 12 residues.

The chain recombines TRBV27 with TRBJ1-2; 7 positions agree with TRBD1. The CDR3 covers 13 residues. Trimming cost V 3 bases and J 3 bases; bases outside gene matches: 1. The germline CDR1 and CDR2 sequences are MNHEY and SMNVEV (reference sequence). CDR3 coding DNA: TGTGCCAGCAGTTTCGGGACAGACTATGGCTACACCTTC. Residues: CASSFGTDYGYTF.

The chain carries TRBV6-5 and TRBJ1-5, with 7 positions matching TRBD1. Trimming removed 5 bases from V and 7 bases from J; junction bases left unmatched: 5. The CDR3 totals 13 residues. Germline V CDR1 and CDR2: MNHEY, SVGAGI. CDR3 loop: CASSPGGGQPQHF. CDR3 sequence (DNA): TGTGCCAGCAGTCCAGGGGGGGGACAGCCCCAGCATTTT.

The J gene is TRBJ2-3, the V gene TRBV5-1, with D tentatively TRBD2 (6 bases). Germline V lookup: CDR1 SGHRS, CDR2 YFSETQ. V gave up 0 bases and J gave up 1 base, with 9 bases separating them. The CDR3 length is 15 residues. For the CDR3, the DNA is TGCGCCAGCAGCTTGGCTTGGGGGGGCACAGATACGCAGTATTTT. This translates into CASSLAWGGTDTQYF.

The V call is TRBV7-9, the J call TRBJ2-7, with D possibly being TRBD1 (6 bases). This CDR3 is built from 14 residues. Germline V gene data show CDR1 as SEHNR and CDR2 as FQNEAQ (reference sequence). Between the trimmed V and J ends, which lost 5 bases and 5 bases, there was a span of 16 bases. CDR3 region: CASSTTGPPNEQYF. DNA for the CDR3: TGTGCCAGCAGCACCACAGGGCCCCCCAACGAGCAGTACTTC. Full variable domain (missing parts from reference TRBV7-9 and TRBJ2-7): DTGVSQNPRHKITKRGQNVTFRCDPISEHNRLYWYRQTLGQGPEFLTYFQNEAQLEKSRLLSDRFSAERPKGSFSTLEIQRTEQGDSAMYLCASSTTGPPNEQYFGPGTRLTVT.

This chain links TRBV27 with TRBJ2-2; tentatively, D is TRBD2 (6 bases). The ends were cut back, 4 bases at V and 7 bases at J, with 16 bases in the middle. Germline values: CDR1 MNHEY, CDR2 SMNVEV (reference sequence). This CDR3 is 15 amino acids long. CDR3 amino acids: CASSSDLGEVGELFF. The CDR3, as DNA: TGTGCCAGCAGTTCGGACCTGGGGGAGGTCGGGGAGCTGTTTTTT.

The rearrangement links TRBV28 to TRBJ2-5; D is undetermined. V was cut by 3 bases and J by 5 bases, with 7 bases left in between. The CDR3 has 12 residues. Germline loops: CDR1 MDHEN, CDR2 SYDVKM. In DNA form, the CDR3 reads TGTGCCAGCAGTTTCTTCCAGGAGACCCAGTACTTC. The encoded protein is CASSFFQETQYF.

This chain uses TRBV4-1 with TRBJ1-5; TRBD1 might be the D (5 bases). The V gene's germline CDR1 is MGHRA and CDR2 YSYEKL. Trimming left V 4 bases short and J 4 bases short, with 11 bases between. The CDR3 has 14 residues. The CDR3 DNA sequence: TGCGCCAGCAGCCTCTGGGGGGGAAATCAGCCCCAGCATTTT. It translates to CASSLWGGNQPQHF.

The V call is TRBV5-4, the J call TRBJ2-7; 7 bases are a match to TRBD2. This CDR3 is built from 15 residues. Germline V gene lookup returns CDR1 SGHNT and CDR2 YYREEE (reference sequence). V gave up 4 bases and J gave up 2 bases; unmatched junction bases: 9. The CDR3 spells CASSQDLAEAYEQYF. The CDR3 DNA reads TGTGCCAGCAGCCAAGATCTAGCGGAGGCCTACGAGCAGTACTTC.

This chain links TRBV11-3 with TRBJ1-2; a weak D match, TRBD1 (5 bases). The CDR3 extends over 13 amino acids. Germline loops: CDR1 SGHNT, CDR2 YENEEA. Trimming pared 2 bases from V and 4 bases from J, leaving 8 bases between. CDR3 sequence reads: CASSLRGAYGYTF. CDR3 nucleotide sequence: TGTGCCAGCAGCTTAAGAGGGGCCTATGGCTACACCTTC.

The chain carries TRBV5-5 and TRBJ1-3; possible D gene TRBD1, 5 bases. V was clipped by 2 bases and J by 8 bases, with 8 bases between them. The CDR3 is made up of 12 amino acids. CDR1 SGHKS and CDR2 YYEKEE come from the germline V gene (reference sequence). This CDR3 is CASSLGDYTIYF. In nucleotides, the CDR3 is TGTGCCAGCAGCTTAGGGGATTACACCATATATTTT.